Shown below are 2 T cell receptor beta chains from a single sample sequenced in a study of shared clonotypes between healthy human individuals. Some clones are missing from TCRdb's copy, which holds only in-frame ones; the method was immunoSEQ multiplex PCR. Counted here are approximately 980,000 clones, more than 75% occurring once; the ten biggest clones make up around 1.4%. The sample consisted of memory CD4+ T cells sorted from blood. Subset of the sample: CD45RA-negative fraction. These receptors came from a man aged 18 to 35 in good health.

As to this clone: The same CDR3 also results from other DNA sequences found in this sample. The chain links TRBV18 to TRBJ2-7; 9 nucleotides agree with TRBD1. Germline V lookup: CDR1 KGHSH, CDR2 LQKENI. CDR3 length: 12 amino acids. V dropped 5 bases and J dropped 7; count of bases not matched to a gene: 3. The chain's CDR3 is CASSTGQGEQYF. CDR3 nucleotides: TGTGCCAGCTCAACCGGACAGGGGGAGCAGTACTTC.

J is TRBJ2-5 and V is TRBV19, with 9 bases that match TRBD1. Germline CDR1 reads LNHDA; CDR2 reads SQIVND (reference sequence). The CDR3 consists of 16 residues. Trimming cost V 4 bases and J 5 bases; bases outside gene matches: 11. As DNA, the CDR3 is TGTGCCAGTAGTACCCTAACAGGGGGCGCGTGGGAGACCCAGTACTTC. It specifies CASSTLTGGAWETQYF. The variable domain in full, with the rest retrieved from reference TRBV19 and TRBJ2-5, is DGGITQSPKYLFRKEGQNVTLSCEQNLNHDAMYWYRQDPGQGLRLIYYSQIVNDFQKGDIAEGYSVSREKKESFPLTVTSAQKNPTAFYLCASSTLTGGAWETQYFGPGTRLLVL.